What follows is one T cell receptor (beta chain) and its context. What it binds is unknown. The data are from a study of T cell responses to AZD1222 COVID-19 vaccine. For the study at large: Both about-4-week and about-12-week second-dose recipients were combined. Study-wide results and caveats: Nearly half of spike-specific TCRs reportedly target unmutated variant regions. The study identified only five to seven AZD1222 recipients as seropositive at baseline. The donor cohort was predominantly white British with a female majority, and clonal diversity may have been underestimated.

Germline values: CDR1 LGHDT, CDR2 YNNKEL (reference sequence). V dropped 1 base and J dropped 2 bases, with 23 bases sitting between them. The CDR3 covers 19 residues. The repertoire was sequenced with immunoSEQ multiplex PCR; TCRdb's copy has only in-frame clones and lacks some. The sample lists approximately 73,000 clones; 84% were seen once. The sample here was peripheral blood, taken on day 0 of AZD1222 vaccination. This chain uses TRBV3-1 (or the pseudogene TRBV3-2) with TRBJ2-5; TRBD1 or TRBD2 may be the D gene (5 bases each). The sequence came from an adult in good health. This CDR3 reads CASSQAGKATISGQETQYF. CDR3 nucleotide sequence: TGTGCCAGCAGCCAAGCAGGGAAGGCTACCATCAGCGGACAAGAGACCCAGTACTTC.